These 3 T cell receptor beta chains were all obtained from the same sample, sequenced in a study of T cells in Graves' hyperthyroidism and ophthalmopathy. The TCR beta CDR3 regions underwent amplification using RNA transcripts as the source. The TCR CDR3 was amplified in a first-round RT-PCR using the HTBI primer set. One entry per CDR3 protein results from TCRdb running MiXCR on the multiplex PCR reads. The profile shows a few hundred thousand distinct CDR3 sequences, about 18% of them singletons. Sample: blood. These receptors were taken from a man aged 18 to 35 with Graves' ophthalmopathy.

This chain uses TRBV2 with TRBJ2-3, with D perhaps matching TRBD2 (7 bases). Germline loops: CDR1 SNHLY, CDR2 FYNNEI. V dropped 7 bases and J dropped 1 base, with 21 bases sitting between them. The CDR3 sequence is 17 residues long. CDR3 sequence reads: CASTPQGAGARTDTQYF. CDR3 sequence (DNA): TGTGCCAGCACCCCCCAAGGGGCGGGGGCTCGCACAGATACGCAGTATTTT. The complete variable domain, with remaining parts taken from reference TRBV2 and TRBJ2-3, reads EPEVTQTPSHQVTQMGQEVILRCVPISNHLYFYWYRQILGQKVEFLVSFYNNEISEKSEIFDDQFSVERPDGSNFTLKIRSTKLEDSAMYFCASTPQGAGARTDTQYFGPGTRLTVL.

J is TRBJ2-1 and V is TRBV24-1; perhaps TRBD2 as D (5 bases). Germline loops: CDR1 KGHDR, CDR2 SFDVKD. This CDR3 region has 16 residues. Trimming shortened V by 3 bases and J by 0 bases, and 11 bases separated the two germline ends. The CDR3 protein is CATSDPTGSSYNEQFF. For the CDR3, the DNA is TGTGCCACCAGTGATCCGACTGGGAGCTCCTACAATGAGCAGTTCTTC.

For this clonotype: The CDR3 does not close with the conserved phenylalanine or tryptophan, likely indicating a read error. The chain carries TRBV6-1 and TRBJ2-7, with 8 nucleotides matching TRBD1. The trim removed 2 bases at V and 0 bases at J, leaving 15 bases unmatched. Germline V gives CDR1 MNHNS, CDR2 SASEGT. The CDR3 sequence is 19 residues long. CDR3: CASSEKHGRGLLFSYEQYS. CDR3 coding DNA: TGTGCCAGCAGTGAAAAACATGGCAGGGGGCTCTTATTCTCCTACGAGCAGTACTCC.